Below are 28 T cell receptor beta chains sequenced from a single sample in a study of CD8+CD57+ T cells in acquired aplastic anemia. Sequencing was done on patients that had shown CD8+CD57+ cell expansion by flow cytometry. Researchers used genomic DNA as the template to profile TCR beta VDJ and CDR3. TCRdb fed the reads into MiXCR, producing one record per CDR3 protein. The sample carries just over 150,000 distinct CDR3 sequences, around 52% recorded once. Sequencing input: sorted CD4+, CD8+, or CD8+CD57+ T cells (not recorded which) from PBMCs. These receptors all stem from a human donor with aplastic anemia.

This chain uses TRBV7-8 with TRBJ2-7; no reliable D call. CDR1 and CDR2 from the germline V gene are SGHVS and FQNEAQ. The V gene lost 4 bases and the J gene lost 5 bases, with 18 bases spanning the gap. The CDR3 runs 15 residues. The CDR3 DNA reads as TGTGCCAGCAGCTCCAACCCTATTAAGGGCCACGAGCAGTACTTC. It codes for CASSSNPIKGHEQYF.

This clonotype was seen repeatedly, ten times or more. This rearrangement joins TRBV19 to TRBJ1-3; D gene ambiguous. The CDR3 totals 15 residues. V lost 3 bases, J lost 4 bases, and 13 bases lay in between. CDR1 LNHDA and CDR2 SQIVND come from the germline V gene (reference sequence). CDR3 DNA sequence: TGTGCCAGTAGTATCGACCTTAGCTCCGGAAACACCATATATTTT. Its protein product is CASSIDLSSGNTIYF.

V and J are TRBV29-1 and TRBJ2-1; TRBD1 matches 8 bases. This CDR3 comprises 13 residues. V lost 5 bases to trimming and J lost 4 bases; unmatched junction nucleotides: 4. In germline, CDR1 is SQVTM, CDR2 ANQGSEA. CDR3 loop: CSVWGQDYNEQFF. As DNA, the CDR3 is TGCAGCGTTTGGGGACAGGATTACAATGAGCAGTTCTTC.

The V gene is TRBV10-3, the J gene TRBJ2-7; TRBD2 agrees at 11 bases. The V segment lost 10 bases and the J segment 1 base; nucleotides outside the gene matches: 12. Germline assignment: CDR1 ENHRY and CDR2 SYGVKD. There are 16 residues in the CDR3. CDR3 loop: CASLAGTSGVSYEQYF. For the CDR3, the DNA is TGTGCCAGTCTAGCGGGGACTAGCGGAGTTTCCTACGAGCAGTACTTC.

This clonotype was counted between two and nine times. V and J are TRBV18 and TRBJ1-2; 7 nucleotides match TRBD1. Germline assignment: CDR1 KGHSH and CDR2 LQKENI. The CDR3 sequence is 14 residues long. The V segment lost 2 bases and the J segment 5 bases; nucleotides outside the gene matches: 5. CDR3 DNA: TGTGCCAGCTCACCAGAGGGGGCTTCGTATGGCTACACCTTC. Translating gives CASSPEGASYGYTF.

This clonotype was recorded only once. The chain combines TRBV2 with TRBJ2-3, with 7 nucleotides matching TRBD1. The V gene end was trimmed by 7 bases and the J gene end by 3 bases; junction bases not matched to a gene: 19. Germline loops: CDR1 SNHLY, CDR2 FYNNEI. The CDR3 is 18 residues long. The CDR3 DNA is TGTGCCAGCAACGTAAGGGGACAGTGGAAGGTTGGGACAGATACGCAGTATTTT. Encoded protein: CASNVRGQWKVGTDTQYF.

This clonotype was counted only a few times. The chain recombines TRBV24-1 with TRBJ2-7, with no clear D. V lost 1 base and J lost 3, with 0 bases in between. The CDR3 is 11 residues long. Germline V gene sequence: CDR1 KGHDR, CDR2 SFDVKD. CDR3 sequence: CATSDFYEQYF. The DNA of the CDR3 is TGTGCCACCAGTGATTTCTACGAGCAGTACTTC.

The chain is built from TRBV20-1 and TRBJ2-7; 7 nucleotides line up with TRBD1. CDR1 is DFQATT and CDR2 is SNEGSKA in the germline V gene (reference sequence). This CDR3 spans 13 amino acids. The trim removed 5 bases at V and 1 base at J, leaving 5 bases unmatched. The CDR3 sequence: CSALTGTSYEQYF. In nucleotides, the CDR3 is TGCAGTGCTCTGACAGGGACGTCCTACGAGCAGTACTTC.

This clonotype has a handful of counts. The chain joins TRBV7-9 to TRBJ2-4, with D tentatively TRBD1 or TRBD2 (5 bases each). CDR1 is SEHNR and CDR2 is FQNEAQ in the germline V gene (reference sequence). The V end was cut by 4 bases, the J end by 4 bases, with 11 bases between. The CDR3 totals 14 residues. CDR3 in DNA: TGTGCCAGCAGCTCTCCGGGACCAAAAAACATTCAGTACTTC. Protein: CASSSPGPKNIQYF.

Worth noting for this clonotype: At one boundary the junction diverges from the germline segment, which might be a read error. This chain links TRBV12-3 or TRBV12-4 with TRBJ2-2, with D unclear. The CDR3 spans 11 residues. CDR3 in amino acids: CASILIEELFF. The CDR3 nucleotides read TGTGCCAGCATTTTAATTGAGGAACTGTTTTTT.

Concerning this clonotype: A read error may explain this, as a much larger clone is one base away. The chain employs TRBV4-1 and TRBJ2-7; TRBD1 might be the D (8 bases). CDR3 length equals 16 residues. CDR1 MGHRA and CDR2 YSYEKL come from the germline V gene. CDR3 residues: CDSSQDLDREGYEQYF. The CDR3 DNA is TGCGACAGCAGCCAAGACCTGGACAGGGAGGGCTACGAGCAGTACTTC.

This clonotype occurred many times. The chain joins TRBV11-2 to TRBJ2-5; 7 nucleotides align to TRBD1. This CDR3 region has 15 residues. V shed 3 bases, J shed 4 bases, and the junction held 8 bases outside the gene matches. CDR1 is SGHAT, CDR2 FQNNGV, per germline. For the CDR3, the DNA is TGTGCCAGCAGCTTCTCGGGACAGAGGGGAGAGACCCAGTACTTC. This gives the protein CASSFSGQRGETQYF.

V gene TRBV10-2 combines with J gene TRBJ2-5; D not resolved. Germline lookup yields CDR1 WSHSY and CDR2 SAAADI. The V gene lost 8 bases and the J gene lost 5 bases, with 12 bases spanning the gap. This CDR3 region has 12 residues. DNA for the CDR3: TGCGCCAGCGGGAATAGAGTCGAGACCCAGTACTTC. Amino acids: CASGNRVETQYF.

J is TRBJ1-5 and V is TRBV6-1; D unclear. The CDR3 sequence is 15 residues long. CDR1 and CDR2 from the germline V gene are MNHNS and SASEGT. V lost 6 bases and J lost 7, with 19 bases in between. The CDR3: CASSQDLEVSQPQHF. For the CDR3, the DNA is TGTGCCAGCAGCCAAGATTTGGAAGTCAGCCAGCCCCAGCATTTT.

This clonotype was recorded many times. The chain couples TRBV2 to TRBJ1-4; D gene unclear. Trimming cost V 5 bases and J 5 bases, with 3 bases left between them. Germline CDR1 reads SNHLY; CDR2 reads FYNNEI. The CDR3 has 11 amino acids. CDR3 DNA: TGTGCCAGCAGTTTGAATGAAAAACTGTTTTTT. It codes for CASSLNEKLFF.

This clonotype was counted at least ten times. The chain is built from TRBV6-5 and TRBJ1-6; no definite D call. The germline gives CDR1 MNHEY, CDR2 SVGAGI. CDR3 size: 13 residues. V lost 0 bases to trimming and J lost 8 bases, with 5 bases between them. CDR3 sequence (DNA): TGTGCCAGCAGTTACTCGAGATATTCACCCCTCCACTTT. It yields the protein CASSYSRYSPLHF.

The chain recombines TRBV15 with TRBJ1-5, with 9 bases that match TRBD1. CDR3 length: 16 residues. CDR1 is LNHNV and CDR2 is YYDKDF in the germline V gene (reference sequence). Unmatched junction bases numbered 8, after V lost 2 bases and J lost 6 bases. The DNA of the CDR3 is TGTGCCACCAGCAGACCGGACAGGGGCCTCGGTCAGCCCCAGCATTTT. The encoded protein is CATSRPDRGLGQPQHF.

The V gene is TRBV24-1, the J gene TRBJ1-2; 8 bases line up with TRBD1. Germline V gene data show CDR1 as KGHDR and CDR2 as SFDVKD. V dropped 6 bases and J dropped 4; count of bases not matched to a gene: 6. This CDR3 is 14 amino acids long. The CDR3 DNA is TGTGCCACCAGTAGTGGACAGGGTACCTATGGCTACACCTTC. As protein: CATSSGQGTYGYTF.

This clonotype has a count of ten or more. The rearrangement links TRBV20-1 to TRBJ2-1; a weak D match, TRBD1 (6 bases). The CDR3 totals 15 residues. Germline lookup yields CDR1 DFQATT and CDR2 SNEGSKA (reference sequence). The V and J ends lost 1 base and 0 bases respectively, with 10 bases between them. CDR3 protein: CSARGTVPSYNEQFF. The CDR3 DNA reads TGCAGTGCTAGAGGGACAGTCCCCTCCTACAATGAGCAGTTCTTC.

There are a few counts of this clonotype. The V gene is TRBV7-9, the J gene TRBJ1-1; D unclear. V was cut by 2 bases and J by 3 bases, with 4 bases left in between. The CDR3 has 12 amino acids. CDR1 is SEHNR, CDR2 FQNEAQ, per germline (reference sequence). DNA of the CDR3: TGTGCCAGCAGCTTACTCGACACTGAAGCTTTCTTT. Translating gives CASSLLDTEAFF.

The chain employs TRBV29-1 and TRBJ2-5; perhaps TRBD1 as D (5 bases). Trimming took 7 bases from V and 5 from J, leaving 17 bases between them. The germline V gene has CDR1 SQVTM and CDR2 ANQGSEA. CDR3 length equals 13 residues. Here the CDR3 reads CSGNSGAVETQYF. The CDR3 bases are TGCAGCGGTAACAGTGGGGCGGTGGAGACCCAGTACTTC.

V usage is TRBV24-1 and J usage is TRBJ2-1, with 8 bases lining up with TRBD1. Per germline, CDR1 KGHDR and CDR2 SFDVKD. The CDR3 is made up of 15 amino acids. V was pared by 4 bases and J by 6 bases, with 7 bases of the junction left unmatched. CDR3 coding DNA: TGTGCCACCAGTGAGGCCAGGGGGCGCGTCAATGAGCAGTTCTTC. Its protein is CATSEARGRVNEQFF.

This clonotype was detected ten times or more. The chain links TRBV13 to TRBJ1-2; D perhaps matches TRBD1 (6 bases). Trimming took off 4 bases at V and 10 bases at J, with 13 bases between the two ends. The germline V gene encodes CDR1 PRHDT and CDR2 FYEKMQ (reference sequence). The CDR3 has 12 residues. This CDR3 is CASSSDGQHYTF. CDR3 in DNA: TGTGCCAGCAGCTCCGACGGACAGCACTACACCTTC.

This clonotype was counted many times. The gene calls are TRBV20-1 and TRBJ2-7; 7 bases are a match to TRBD2. CDR1 is DFQATT and CDR2 is SNEGSKA in the germline V gene (reference sequence). The ends lost 5 bases at V and 3 bases at J; junction bases unmatched: 4. This CDR3 is built from 12 residues. In DNA, the CDR3 is TGCAGTGCTTGGGACTACTTCTACGAGCAGTACTTC. It specifies CSAWDYFYEQYF.

The chain recombines TRBV10-1 with TRBJ2-7, with D perhaps TRBD1 or TRBD2 (5 bases each). The CDR3 length is 12 residues. Germline values: CDR1 WNHNN, CDR2 SYGVQD (reference sequence). V was shortened by 5 bases and J by 7 bases, with 12 bases between the two germline ends. CDR3 nucleotide sequence: TGCGCCAGCAGTACGGGACCTGGGGAGCAGTACTTC. This translates into CASSTGPGEQYF.

The sample holds many counts of this clonotype. The chain employs TRBV2 and TRBJ1-4; 9 nucleotides line up with TRBD1. This CDR3 spans 17 amino acids. CDR1 and CDR2 from the germline V gene are SNHLY and FYNNEI. V was clipped by 6 bases and J by 3 bases; unmatched bases: 11. For the CDR3, the DNA is TGTGCCAGCAGCGTTCCGACAGGGGGTGTAGCTAATGAAAAACTGTTTTTT. As protein: CASSVPTGGVANEKLFF.

In regard to this clonotype: Here the CDR3 omits its conserved ending phenylalanine or tryptophan, so a read error is the likely source. The chain joins TRBV5-1 to TRBJ2-7; the match to TRBD1 covers 7 bases. The germline V gene has CDR1 SGHRS and CDR2 YFSETQ. CDR3 length: 13 residues. This chain's CDR3 is CVSSLGTVYEQYS. CDR3 sequence (DNA): TGCGTCAGCAGCTTGGGGACAGTTTACGAGCAGTACTCC.

The chain couples TRBV27 to TRBJ2-3; D uncertain. This CDR3 has 11 residues. V shed 8 bases and J shed 5 bases, with 8 bases lying between them. CDR1 MNHEY and CDR2 SMNVEV come from the germline V gene (reference sequence). CDR3 DNA: TGTGCCAGCCATTCGGGAGATACGCAGTATTTT. Protein product: CASHSGDTQYF.